The present entry profiles one T cell receptor (beta chain) with its context. Its antigen specificity is not known. No base qualities exist here, and no much larger clone lies one base off it. These data originate in a study of blood T cells in healthy people across ages (dated by TCRdb to the mid-2010s). With regard to the full study: In model experiments, template switching captured about one uniquely barcoded TCR beta cDNA molecule for every two T cells. The study measured age-related changes in TCR beta repertoire diversity using deep sequencing normalized with unique cDNA molecular identifiers. The donors were split into four age groups: young (average about 16 years), middle-aged (39), aged (more than 55) and long-lived (under 85). To avoid experimental bias, donors of different ages were randomly spread across the sequencing lanes. Two additional independent replicas of 1 million unique cDNA reads from the same blood draw were analyzed for two donors (one aged 18 to 30 and one aged 80 or older). General conclusions and limits of the study: There was a strong correlation between observed TCR beta diversity and the percentage of naive T cells measured by flow cytometry. Compared with the aged group, more naive CD4+ T cells, fewer expanded clones and increased TCR diversity were shown by the long-lived group, suggesting age selection. Estimates of total diversity based on one million sequenced T cells were regarded as lower bounds and as underestimates. As age increased, observed TCR beta diversity per million T cells dropped in a roughly linear way, and a significant reduction was already evident by age 40. Because the CMV infection status of the donors was unknown, age-related changes in expanded clonotypes may potentially have been confounded. Bulk unsorted PBMC profiling prevented conclusive comparison of naive and antigen-experienced compartments.

Counted from cysteine to phenylalanine, this CDR3 has 14 amino acids. Only the CDR3 portion is preserved as DNA: 42 bases, with reading frame beginning at the first base. CDR1 is given as MGHRA and CDR2 as YSYEKL, both from the germline V gene. Trimming removed 0 bases from V and 9 bases from J, leaving 12 bases between the germline ends. The donors were roughly 40 Caucasian individuals from Russia, aged 6 to 90 years, who were systemically healthy. Each donor gave around 9.9 milliliters of peripheral blood, collected into EDTA-treated Vacutainer tubes. PBMCs were isolated by Ficoll-Paque density-gradient centrifugation, with at least 6 million obtained per sample. Trizol reagent was used to extract total RNA from the PBMCs, yielding at least 6 micrograms per sample. For every donor, an aliquot of PBMCs went through flow cytometry to measure the percentages of naive CD45RAhigh/CD27high T cells. The library relied on 5' RACE. The sequencer was an Illumina HiSeq 2500. A second PCR of roughly 6 to 11 cycles was run with a J-beta primer mix and a sample-barcoded 5' primer. Each TCR beta cDNA molecule received a unique molecular identifier from a template-switch 5' adaptor carrying 12 random nucleotides. At least 3 million CDR3-containing paired-end reads were obtained from each sample. First-strand cDNA was synthesized from all RNA with the Mint cDNA synthesis kit, primed by a TRBC-specific oligonucleotide. Following uracil-DNA glycosylase treatment, all cDNA underwent a first 18-cycle PCR with the universal primers M1SS and BC2_uni_R. In the source study's methods: Normalization of each sample was performed by random selection of 1 million high-quality reads, each carrying a distinct molecular identifier. Reads sharing molecular identifiers were discarded rather than binned into consensus sequences. MiTCR, with a Q25 quality threshold and the strictest error-elimination algorithm, was used for CDR3 identification, clonotype clustering and error correction. A nonparametric unseen species model with Euler transformation was used to estimate a lower bound on total TCR beta diversity. The public reads were run again by TCRdb, first through fastp at Q25 and then through MiXCR, and only productive beta chains were kept. CDR3 protein sequences are deduplicated, and each keeps its most common genes and DNA. The V and J calls come from TCRdb's annotation, not from the publication. The sample profile shows about 1,000,000 distinct CDR3 sequences; 40% to 55% of them were found once. The ten largest clones capture 15% to 20% of the sample.

The sequence was obtained from an older woman in good health. Sequences were obtained from blood. The receptor chain draws on TRBV4-1 and TRBJ2-4; the D gene cannot be resolved reliably. The bases are TGCGCCAGCAGCCAAGATTTGGACCGGAGCATTCAGTACTTC. It translates as CASSQDLDRSIQYF.